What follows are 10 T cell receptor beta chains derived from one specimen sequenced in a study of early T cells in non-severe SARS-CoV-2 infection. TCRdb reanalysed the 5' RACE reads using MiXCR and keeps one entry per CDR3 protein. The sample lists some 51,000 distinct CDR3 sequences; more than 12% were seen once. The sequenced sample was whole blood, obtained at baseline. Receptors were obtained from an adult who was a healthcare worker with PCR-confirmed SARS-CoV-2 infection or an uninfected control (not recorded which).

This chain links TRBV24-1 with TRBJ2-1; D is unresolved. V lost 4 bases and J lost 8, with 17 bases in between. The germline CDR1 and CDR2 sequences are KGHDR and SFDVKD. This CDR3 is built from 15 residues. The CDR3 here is CATSDPNKGRDEQFF. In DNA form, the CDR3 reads TGTGCCACCAGTGACCCGAATAAAGGGCGTGATGAGCAGTTCTTC.

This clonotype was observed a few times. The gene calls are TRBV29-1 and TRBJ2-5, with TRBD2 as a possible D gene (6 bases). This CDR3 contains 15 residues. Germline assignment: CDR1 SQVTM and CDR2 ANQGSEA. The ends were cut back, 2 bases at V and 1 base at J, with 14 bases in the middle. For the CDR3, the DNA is TGCAGCGTTGAACGGAGGGAAGAAGGCCAAGAGACCCAGTACTTC. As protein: CSVERREEGQETQYF. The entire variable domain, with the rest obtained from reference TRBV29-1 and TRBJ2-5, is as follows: SAVISQKPSRDICQRGTSLTIQCQVDSQVTMMFWYRQQPGQSLTLIATANQGSEATYESGFVIDKFPISRPNLTFSTLTVSNMSPEDSSIYLCSVERREEGQETQYFGPGTRLLVL.

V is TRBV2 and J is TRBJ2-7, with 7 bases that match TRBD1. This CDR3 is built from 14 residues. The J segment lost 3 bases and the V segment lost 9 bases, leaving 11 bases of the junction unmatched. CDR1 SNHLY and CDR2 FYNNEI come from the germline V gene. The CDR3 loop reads CASTRDRDDYEQYF. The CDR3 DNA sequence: TGTGCCAGTACTAGAGACAGGGACGACTACGAGCAGTACTTC.

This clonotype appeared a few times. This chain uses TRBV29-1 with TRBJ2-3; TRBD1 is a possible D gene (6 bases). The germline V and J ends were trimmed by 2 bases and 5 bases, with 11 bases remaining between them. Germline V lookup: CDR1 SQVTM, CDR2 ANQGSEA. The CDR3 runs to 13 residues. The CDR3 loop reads CSVELGRGDTQYF. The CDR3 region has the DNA TGCAGCGTTGAATTGGGCAGGGGAGATACGCAGTATTTT.

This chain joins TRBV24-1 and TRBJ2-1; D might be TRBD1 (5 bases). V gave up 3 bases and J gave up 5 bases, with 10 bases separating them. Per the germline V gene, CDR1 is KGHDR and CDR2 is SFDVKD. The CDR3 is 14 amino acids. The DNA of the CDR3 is TGTGCCACCAGTGATCGCAGGGTTAACAATGAGCAGTTCTTC. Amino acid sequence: CATSDRRVNNEQFF.

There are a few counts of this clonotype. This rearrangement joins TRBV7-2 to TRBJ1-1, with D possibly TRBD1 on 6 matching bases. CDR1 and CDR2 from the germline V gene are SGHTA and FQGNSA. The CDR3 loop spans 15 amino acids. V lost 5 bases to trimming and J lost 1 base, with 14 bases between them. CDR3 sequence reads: CASSPRWTENTEAFF. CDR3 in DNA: TGTGCCAGCAGCCCACGTTGGACAGAGAACACTGAAGCTTTCTTT. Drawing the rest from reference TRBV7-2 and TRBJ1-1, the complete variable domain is GAGVSQSPSNKVTEKGKDVELRCDPISGHTALYWYRQSLGQGLEFLIYFQGNSAPDKSGLPSDRFSAERTGGSVSTLTIQRTQQEDSAVYLCASSPRWTENTEAFFGQGTRLTVV.

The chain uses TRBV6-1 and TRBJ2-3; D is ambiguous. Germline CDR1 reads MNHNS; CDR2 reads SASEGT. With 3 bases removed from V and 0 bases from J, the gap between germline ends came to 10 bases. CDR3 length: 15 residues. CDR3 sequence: CASSDRTESTDTQYF. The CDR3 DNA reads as TGTGCCAGCAGTGACCGGACGGAAAGCACAGATACGCAGTATTTT.

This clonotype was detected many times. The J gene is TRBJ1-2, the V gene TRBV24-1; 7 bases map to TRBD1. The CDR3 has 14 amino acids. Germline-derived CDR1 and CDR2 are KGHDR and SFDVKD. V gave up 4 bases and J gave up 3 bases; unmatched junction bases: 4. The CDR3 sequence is CATSEAGGDYGYTF. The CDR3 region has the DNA TGTGCCACCAGTGAGGCAGGGGGGGACTATGGCTACACCTTC.

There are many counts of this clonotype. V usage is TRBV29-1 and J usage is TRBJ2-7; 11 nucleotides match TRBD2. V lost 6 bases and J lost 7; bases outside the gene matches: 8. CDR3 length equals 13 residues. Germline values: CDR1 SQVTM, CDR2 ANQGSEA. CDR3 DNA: TGCAGCGTCTACACACTAGCGGGGGAAGAGCAGTACTTC. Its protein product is CSVYTLAGEEQYF.

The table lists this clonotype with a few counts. CDR3 sequence: CASSGDSFTEAFF. CDR3 nucleotide sequence: TGTGCCAGCAGTGGTGACAGCTTCACTGAAGCTTTCTTT. This chain joins TRBV6-1 and TRBJ1-1; D is possibly TRBD1 (5 bases). From germline, CDR1 is MNHNS and CDR2 SASEGT. Trimming took off 4 bases at V and 4 bases at J, with 10 bases between the two ends. CDR3 length: 13 amino acids.